These T cell receptor beta chains were read from a single sample in a study of blood T cell repertoires in COVID-19. Assay: immunoSEQ multiplex PCR; the TCRdb copy retains only in-frame clones and omits some. Among 390,000 or so clones listed, about nine tenths were seen once. The sample was peripheral blood. The receptors were sampled from a woman in her twenties or thirties with active or convalescent COVID-19. The CDR3 runs from the conserved cysteine through the conserved F or W. The D gene is left open where the match is weak. The size field is filled for only some rows; it gives once, few, many or a size class.

.	.	TRBJ2-2	TRBV7-6	CASSLGVGTLNTGELFF	TGTGCCAGCAGCCTCGGAGTCGGGACTTTAAACACCGGGGAGCTGTTTTTT
few	.	TRBJ1-2	TRBV5-1	CASSLAGDYGYTF	TGCGCCAGCAGCTTGGCAGGGGACTATGGCTACACCTTC
once	.	TRBJ2-6	TRBV7-8	CASIGWGANVLTF	TGTGCCAGCATCGGGTGGGGGGCCAACGTCCTGACTTTC
.	TRBD1	TRBJ1-1	TRBV18	CASSQDRLQNTEAFF	TGTGCCAGCTCACAGGACAGGTTGCAGAACACTGAAGCTTTCTTT
few	.	TRBJ1-2	TRBV18	CASSPPVSTDYGYTF	TGTGCCAGCTCACCACCGGTCTCCACAGACTATGGCTACACCTTC
once	TRBD2	TRBJ2-1	TRBV19	CASRLAGGWDEQFF	TGTGCCAGTAGATTAGCGGGGGGCTGGGATGAGCAGTTCTTC
.	.	TRBJ1-2	TRBV4-1	CASSQDGVYGYTF	TGCGCCAGCAGCCAAGATGGAGTCTATGGCTACACCTTC
.	.	TRBJ2-6	TRBV11-2	CASSTRQVSGANVLTF	TGTGCCAGCAGCACGCGACAGGTCTCTGGGGCCAACGTCCTGACTTTC
once	.	TRBJ2-5	TRBV7-2	CASSLGPGRDGETQYF	TGTGCCAGCAGCTTAGGTCCCGGGCGGGATGGAGAGACCCAGTACTTC
.	.	TRBJ2-7	TRBV5-1	CASSLGDNSYEQYF	TGCGCCAGCAGCTTGGGGGACAACTCCTACGAGCAGTACTTC
.	.	TRBJ1-1	TRBV6-6	CAATRARVTEAFF	TGTGCCGCAACTAGGGCTAGGGTCACTGAAGCTTTCTTT
.	TRBD1	TRBJ1-4	TRBV5-1	CASSPNRGEGANEKLFF	TGCGCCAGCAGCCCGAACAGGGGAGAAGGAGCTAATGAAAAACTGTTTTTT
.	TRBD2	TRBJ2-7	TRBV6-1	CASSELGLAPYEQYF	TGTGCCAGCAGTGAATTGGGACTAGCGCCCTACGAGCAGTACTTC
.	TRBD1	TRBJ2-7	TRBV30	CAWNTGQGGYEQYF	TGTGCCTGGAATACCGGACAGGGGGGCTACGAGCAGTACTTC
.	TRBD1	TRBJ1-1	TRBV29-1	CSATGQVNTEAFF	TGCAGCGCAACAGGACAGGTCAACACTGAAGCTTTCTTT
.	.	TRBJ2-1	TRBV25-1	CASSEVRNERNEQFF	TGTGCCAGCAGTGAAGTAAGGAATGAGAGGAATGAGCAGTTCTTC
.	.	TRBJ2-3	TRBV6-2/TRBV6-3	CASSYSLATQYF	TGTGCCAGCAGTTACTCCCTGGCTACGCAGTATTTT
.	.	TRBJ1-1	TRBV7-9	CASSLGRGLSTEAFF	TGTGCCAGCAGCTTAGGAAGGGGACTCAGCACTGAAGCTTTCTTT
.	.	TRBJ1-4	TRBV5-1	CASSLVAVNEKLFF	TGCGCCAGCAGCTTGGTGGCAGTTAATGAAAAACTGTTTTTT
.	.	TRBJ1-5	TRBV6-5	CASRGQGSPNQPQHF	TGTGCCAGCAGAGGCCAGGGGTCCCCGAATCAGCCCCAGCATTTT
.	TRBD1	TRBJ1-3	TRBV5-6	CASSDDPTGGAGNTIYF	TGTGCCAGCAGTGACGACCCAACAGGGGGCGCTGGAAACACCATATATTTT
.	.	TRBJ2-5	TRBV11-3	CASSLEAGATQYF	TGTGCCAGCAGCCTCGAGGCGGGGGCAACCCAGTACTTC
.	.	TRBJ1-1	TRBV18	CASSRTGNEDTEAFF	TGTGCCAGCTCACGTACAGGGAATGAGGACACTGAAGCTTTCTTT
few	TRBD1	TRBJ1-2	TRBV19	CASSPGQGGYGYTF	TGTGCCAGTAGTCCAGGACAGGGAGGCTATGGCTACACCTTC
once	.	TRBJ2-7	TRBV11-2	CASSIIRASYEQYF	TGTGCCAGCTCAATCATCAGGGCTTCCTACGAGCAGTACTTC
.	TRBD1	TRBJ1-3	TRBV5-4	CASSLQGQGGNTIYF	TGTGCCAGCAGCTTACAGGGGCAAGGGGGAAACACCATATATTTT
.	TRBD2	TRBJ2-2	TRBV4-1	CASSQISAGETGELFF	TGCGCCAGCAGCCAAATCTCCGCGGGAGAAACCGGGGAGCTGTTTTTT
once	.	TRBJ1-1	TRBV4-1	CASSQAIQGATEAFF	TGCGCCAGCAGCCAAGCTATACAGGGTGCCACTGAAGCTTTCTTT
.	TRBD1	TRBJ1-1	TRBV4-1	CASSPLKGQGVSTEAFF	TGCGCCAGCAGCCCACTAAAAGGACAGGGTGTATCCACTGAAGCTTTCTTT
.	.	TRBJ2-1	TRBV13	CASSLRSRRNEQFF	TGTGCCAGCAGCTTACGGTCTAGGAGGAATGAGCAGTTCTTC
.	.	TRBJ1-4	TRBV14	CASSPRLGAGEKLFF	TGTGCCAGCAGCCCCCGTTTGGGGGCAGGGGAAAAACTGTTTTTT
few	TRBD1	TRBJ2-3	TRBV5-1	CASSPTGQGADTQYF	TGCGCCAGCAGTCCGACAGGACAGGGGGCTGATACGCAGTATTTT
.	.	TRBJ1-3	TRBV5-6	CASSITSSGNTIYF	TGTGCCAGCAGCATCACAAGCTCTGGAAACACCATATATTTT
.	TRBD1	TRBJ1-5	TRBV5-1	CASSLEGADQPQHF	TGCGCCAGCAGCTTGGAGGGGGCCGATCAGCCCCAGCATTTT
.	TRBD2	TRBJ2-7	TRBV13	CASSLGAGGPGEQYF	TGTGCCAGCAGCTTAGGAGCGGGAGGGCCGGGGGAGCAGTACTTC
few	TRBD1	TRBJ1-1	TRBV7-9	CASSVGGPGQGTLNTEAFF	TGTGCCAGCAGCGTAGGGGGGCCCGGACAGGGCACATTGAACACTGAAGCTTTCTTT
once	.	TRBJ1-4	TRBV18	CASSPQGNEKLFF	TGTGCCAGCTCACCGCAGGGGAATGAAAAACTGTTTTTT
.	.	TRBJ1-1	TRBV12-3/TRBV12-4	CASMLGHTEAFF	TGTGCCAGCATGTTGGGCCACACTGAAGCTTTCTTT
.	TRBD2	TRBJ2-1	TRBV14	CASSLMPKLAGADLSSYNEQFF	TGTGCCAGCAGCCTAATGCCTAAACTAGCGGGGGCCGATTTAAGCTCCTACAATGAGCAGTTCTTC
.	.	TRBJ1-3	TRBV3-1/TRBV3-2	CASSQGAGRNTIYF	TGTGCCAGCAGCCAAGGGGCAGGCCGAAACACCATATATTTT
.	.	TRBJ1-1	TRBV30	CAWSVQGSLNTEAFF	TGTGCCTGGAGTGTACAGGGCAGCTTGAACACTGAAGCTTTCTTT